The sequence of this TCR beta chain was determined in a study of patients and donors after allogeneic stem cell transplantation. The CDR3 extends over 17 amino acids. V trimming: 3 bases; J trimming: 6 bases; junction bases outside the gene matches: 14. Germline values: CDR1 SGHAT, CDR2 FQNNGV. This clonotype has just a few counts. MiXCR, run by TCRdb on the RT-PCR reads, gives a single entry per CDR3 protein. The data hold some 960,000 distinct CDR3 sequences, with roughly 17% observed a single time. The rearrangement uses TRBV11-2 and TRBJ2-5; 9 bases are shared with TRBD2. The sequenced material came from blood, either unsorted or a sorted T cell fraction (not recorded which). The TCR comes from a human donor who was either an allogeneic HSCT recipient or a stem cell or donor lymphocyte infusion donor (not recorded which). It is not recorded whose cells these are; they may come from a transplant donor. CDR3 in amino acids: CASSFVPSREGVQTQYF. CDR3 in DNA: TGTGCCAGCAGCTTCGTGCCTTCGCGGGAGGGAGTTCAGACCCAGTACTTC.